Shown below are 18 T cell receptor beta chains from a single sample sequenced in a study of identifying expanded T cells in peripheral blood (dated by TCRdb to the late 2010s). Libraries were made using the immunoSEQ multiplex PCR assay. The table comes from immuneACCESS by way of TCRdb, which keeps in-frame sequences with V and J called. Part of the clones is missing from these tables; in studies checked, under half for an unresolved V gene and the rest for unknown reasons. The sample has about 110,000 clones on record, approximately 90% of them singletons. About 16% of the sample is in the top ten clones. The sample consisted of blood. The receptors here all came from a person between 18 and 69 years old in good health.

CDR3 sequence: CASSRQGGGTEAFF. Here the CDR3 DNA reads TGTGCCAGCAGCAGACAGGGGGGAGGTACTGAAGCTTTCTTT. The chain joins TRBV6-6 to TRBJ1-1, with 9 bases lining up with TRBD1. Germline CDR1 and CDR2: MNHNY and SVGAGI (reference sequence). The CDR3 length is 14 residues. Trimming cost V 6 bases and J 5 bases; bases outside gene matches: 7.

The V call is TRBV29-1, the J call TRBJ2-7; D is possibly TRBD2 (5 bases). Germline values: CDR1 SQVTM, CDR2 ANQGSEA. V lost 7 bases and J 6 bases, leaving 19 bases between the germline ends. The CDR3 runs 13 residues. CDR3 region: CSAGGLGFGEQYF. The DNA for the CDR3 is TGCAGCGCCGGAGGTTTGGGTTTCGGCGAGCAGTACTTC.

The chain couples TRBV5-1 to TRBJ2-6; no clear D gene. Between the trimmed V and J ends, which lost 1 base and 4 bases, there was a span of 12 bases. Germline CDR1 is SGHRS and CDR2 is YFSETQ. This CDR3 has 16 residues. Here the CDR3 DNA reads TGCGCCAGCAGCTTGAGAGAGACTCGCGGGGCCAACGTCCTGACTTTC. Amino acid sequence: CASSLRETRGANVLTF. The full variable domain, with the rest looked up from reference TRBV5-1 and TRBJ2-6, is KAGVTQTPRYLIKTRGQQVTLSCSPISGHRSVSWYQQTPGQGLQFLFEYFSETQRNKGNFPGRFSGRQFSNSRSEMNVSTLELGDSALYLCASSLRETRGANVLTFGAGSRLTVL.

This clone turned up a few times. V gene TRBV5-6 combines with J gene TRBJ1-2; 10 nucleotides agree with TRBD1. The trim removed 0 bases at V and 8 bases at J, leaving 4 bases unmatched. In germline, CDR1 is SGHDT, CDR2 YYEEEE. The CDR3 has 14 amino acids. The chain's CDR3 is CASSLGQGAIGYTF. In nucleotides, the CDR3 is TGTGCCAGCAGCTTGGGACAGGGGGCGATAGGCTACACCTTC.

This clone appeared a few times. The chain joins TRBV7-2 to TRBJ1-6; TRBD1 aligns across 10 bases. The CDR3 extends over 14 amino acids. The trim removed 5 bases at V and 10 bases at J, leaving 5 bases unmatched. Germline V gives CDR1 SGHTA, CDR2 FQGNSA. CDR3 in DNA: TGTGCCAGCAGCCCGGGACAGGGGATGTCACCCCTCCACTTT. The encoded protein is CASSPGQGMSPLHF.

The rearrangement uses TRBV6-5 and TRBJ2-3; D is unclear. CDR3 size: 14 residues. Germline CDR1 MNHEY, CDR2 SVGAGI. The V gene lost 7 bases and the J gene lost 4 bases, with 15 bases spanning the gap. The CDR3 DNA reads as TGTGCCAGCACCGAAGGGATTCAGGCAGATACGCAGTATTTT. Translation gives CASTEGIQADTQYF.

The V call is TRBV5-1, the J call TRBJ1-3; D uncertain. The ends were cut back, 3 bases at V and 0 bases at J, with 10 bases in the middle. The germline CDR1 and CDR2 sequences are SGHRS and YFSETQ. This CDR3 is built from 15 residues. CDR3 DNA: TGCGCCAGCAGCTGGAGCGGAGTCTCTGGAAACACCATATATTTT. Translating gives CASSWSGVSGNTIYF.

The rearrangement uses TRBV7-2 and TRBJ1-5; D is ambiguous. Germline V gives CDR1 SGHTA, CDR2 FQGNSA. This CDR3 contains 12 residues. V lost 6 bases, J lost 5 bases, and 8 bases lay in between. For the CDR3, the DNA is TGTGCCAGCAGTCGCGAGGATCAGCCCCAGCATTTT. It yields the protein CASSREDQPQHF. The full variable domain, with the rest looked up from reference TRBV7-2 and TRBJ1-5, is GAGVSQSPSNKVTEKGKDVELRCDPISGHTALYWYRQSLGQGLEFLIYFQGNSAPDKSGLPSDRFSAERTGGSVSTLTIQRTQQEDSAVYLCASSREDQPQHFGDGTRLSIL.

The chain combines TRBV4-3 with TRBJ1-1; D remains unclear. Germline lookup yields CDR1 LGHNA and CDR2 YSLEER. The CDR3 spans 15 residues. Trimming took off 0 bases at V and 0 bases at J, with 8 bases between the two ends. This CDR3 is CASSQDPAVNTEAFF. DNA of the CDR3: TGCGCCAGCAGCCAAGATCCGGCGGTGAACACTGAAGCTTTCTTT.

The chain has TRBV2 and TRBJ1-1, with 10 positions matching TRBD1. Germline loops: CDR1 SNHLY, CDR2 FYNNEI. The CDR3 totals 14 residues. The V and J ends lost 5 bases and 4 bases, in that order; junction bases with no gene match: 4. The CDR3 DNA sequence: TGTGCCAGCAGTCCGGGACAGGGGATCACTGAAGCTTTCTTT. This sequence encodes CASSPGQGITEAFF. The complete variable domain, with remaining parts taken from reference TRBV2 and TRBJ1-1, reads EPEVTQTPSHQVTQMGQEVILRCVPISNHLYFYWYRQILGQKVEFLVSFYNNEISEKSEIFDDQFSVERPDGSNFTLKIRSTKLEDSAMYFCASSPGQGITEAFFGQGTRLTVV.

Worth noting for this clone: One junction end does not reproduce the germline sequence, and a read error may be involved. The chain carries TRBV11-2 and TRBJ2-7; D gene ambiguous. Germline V lookup: CDR1 SGHAT, CDR2 FQNNGV. The CDR3 consists of 15 residues. The CDR3 loop is CASSQDLEGWYEQYF. Written as DNA, the CDR3 is TGCGCCAGCAGCCAAGATCTGGAAGGGTGGTACGAGCAGTACTTC. The complete variable domain, with remaining parts taken from reference TRBV11-2 and TRBJ2-7, reads EAGVAQSPRYKIIEKRQSVAFWCNPISGHATLYWYQQILGQGPKLLIQFQNNGVVDDSQLPKDRFSAERLKGVDSTLKIQPAKLEDSAVYLCASSQDLEGWYEQYFGPGTRLTVT.

The rearrangement links TRBV5-1 to TRBJ2-5; D is perhaps TRBD2 (5 bases). The CDR3 spans 14 residues. Germline V lookup: CDR1 SGHRS, CDR2 YFSETQ. The V and J ends lost 0 bases and 2 bases respectively, with 8 bases between them. CDR3 protein: CASSLDPGQETQYF. CDR3 in DNA: TGCGCCAGCAGCTTGGATCCGGGACAAGAGACCCAGTACTTC.

The V gene is TRBV7-7, the J gene TRBJ2-1; 10 nucleotides match TRBD2. V shed 1 base, J shed 7 bases, and the junction held 4 bases outside the gene matches. The CDR3 runs 15 residues. Germline CDR1 and CDR2: SSHAT and FNYEAQ (reference sequence). CDR3 protein: CASSLGLAGVNEQFF. In DNA, the CDR3 is TGTGCCAGCAGCTTAGGCCTAGCGGGGGTGAATGAGCAGTTCTTC.

DNA for the CDR3: TGTGCCAGCAGCCTGCCGGGGACAGGGGGCCATGGCTACACCTTC. Its translation is CASSLPGTGGHGYTF. V gene TRBV7-2 combines with J gene TRBJ1-2, with TRBD1 identical over 12 bases. The V gene end was trimmed by 5 bases and the J gene end by 6 bases; junction bases not matched to a gene: 7. Germline V lookup: CDR1 SGHTA, CDR2 FQGNSA. The CDR3 consists of 15 residues.

The chain links TRBV30 to TRBJ1-6; a weak D match, TRBD1 (6 bases). The V gene lost 2 bases and the J gene lost 10 bases, with 18 bases spanning the gap. The CDR3 loop spans 15 amino acids. Germline lookup yields CDR1 GTSNPN and CDR2 SVGIG (reference sequence). The CDR3 nucleotides read TGTGCCTGGAGTACTCCGGGACATTTATGCTCACCCCTCCACTTT. Amino acids: CAWSTPGHLCSPLHF.

The chain couples TRBV7-2 to TRBJ2-2, with unresolved D. Trimming left V 2 bases short and J 3 bases short, with 1 base between. Germline loops: CDR1 SGHTA, CDR2 FQGNSA. CDR3 length: 12 residues. DNA for the CDR3: TGTGCCAGCAGCTTATACACCGGGGAGCTGTTTTTT. It is translated as CASSLYTGELFF.

The CDR3 region has the DNA TGTGCCAGCGGCGCTAACTATGGCTACACCTTC. It specifies CASGANYGYTF. The V call is TRBV6-6, the J call TRBJ1-2, with D unresolved. This CDR3 is built from 11 residues. CDR1 and CDR2 from the germline V gene are MNHNY and SVGAGI (reference sequence). Trimming left V 8 bases short and J 0 bases short, with 4 bases between.

The chain combines TRBV13 with TRBJ2-5; 9 bases align to TRBD2. CDR1 and CDR2 from the germline V gene are PRHDT and FYEKMQ (reference sequence). The junction had 6 bases not matched to a gene; V was cut back by 4 bases and J by 6 bases. The CDR3 sequence is 14 residues long. The CDR3 nucleotides are TGTGCCAGCAGCTCCGGGGCGGGGGGGAAGACCCAGTACTTC. It is translated as CASSSGAGGKTQYF.